The 32 T cell receptor beta chains presented below share a single source sample, sequenced in a study of identical twins. TCRdb ran MiXCR on the 5' RACE reads and lists one entry per CDR3 protein. The table lists approximately 250,000 distinct CDR3 sequences, over 5.5% of them singletons. Separately, the same data were catalogued under a study of T cells expressing NK-cell markers.

Material: CD8+ T cells sorted from blood. These receptors came from a woman in her late teens or twenties in good health.

This clonotype was seen more than once but under ten times. The CDR3 spells CASSLDYEQFF. CDR3 sequence (DNA): TGTGCCAGCAGTCTCGACTATGAGCAGTTCTTC. The chain has TRBV12-3 or TRBV12-4 and TRBJ2-1; D is undetermined. CDR3 length: 11 residues. Trimming removed 5 bases from V and 8 bases from J, with 7 bases in between.

This clonotype came up many times. The chain carries TRBV7-2 and TRBJ2-1; D remains ambiguous. The CDR3 length is 14 residues. CDR1 is SGHTA and CDR2 is FQGNSA in the germline V gene. The ends were cut back, 2 bases at V and 8 bases at J, with 13 bases in the middle. The CDR3: CASSLRASYYEQFF. CDR3 nucleotides: TGTGCCAGCAGCTTAAGGGCTAGTTACTATGAGCAGTTCTTC.

The chain carries TRBV12-3 or TRBV12-4 and TRBJ2-5; 9 nucleotides align to TRBD1. The CDR3 contains 14 residues. With 3 bases clipped from V and 5 bases from J, the junction kept 4 bases outside the gene matches. This CDR3 reads CASSLGDRVETQYF. CDR3 coding DNA: TGTGCCAGCAGTTTGGGGGACAGGGTCGAGACCCAGTACTTC.

This clonotype occurred many times. CDR3 nucleotide sequence: TGTGCCAGCAGTTACTTAGATCCCCGGGGTCCTAATGAAAAACTGTTTTTT. Translated: CASSYLDPRGPNEKLFF. This rearrangement joins TRBV6-5 to TRBJ1-4; D unclear. This CDR3 is 17 amino acids long. V gave up 1 base and J gave up 3 bases, with 15 bases separating them. Germline CDR1 is MNHEY and CDR2 is SVGAGI.

This clonotype has ten or more counts. This chain connects TRBV13 to TRBJ1-2; no firm D call. This CDR3 has 13 residues. Trimming removed 5 bases at V and 4 bases at J, with 11 bases between. Germline CDR1 is PRHDT and CDR2 is FYEKMQ (reference sequence). The CDR3 sequence is CASSLTGSYGYTF. The CDR3 bases are TGTGCCAGCAGCCTTACTGGGAGCTATGGCTACACCTTC.

The sample holds a few counts of this clonotype. The chain recombines TRBV29-1 with TRBJ2-1; D unclear. V lost 3 bases to trimming and J lost 13 bases, with 13 bases between them. Germline assignment: CDR1 SQVTM and CDR2 ANQGSEA. This CDR3 region has 11 residues. CDR3 in DNA: TGCAGCGTTGAGAAAGGGAATCGTCAGTTCTTC. It codes for CSVEKGNRQFF.

V gene TRBV5-1 combines with J gene TRBJ1-6, with a tentative D call TRBD1 (6 bases). The CDR3 is 15 residues long. The V and J ends lost 2 bases and 9 bases respectively, with 15 bases between them. CDR1 and CDR2 (germline): SGHRS, YFSETQ. Here the CDR3 DNA reads TGCGCCAGCAGCTTAGTGGACAAGGGGGGTTCACCCCTCCACTTT. Protein sequence: CASSLVDKGGSPLHF.

The rearrangement uses TRBV9 and TRBJ2-1; D gene unclear. The CDR3 runs 12 residues. Trimming took off 1 base at V and 6 bases at J, with 5 bases between the two ends. Germline V gene sequence: CDR1 SGDLS, CDR2 YYNGEE. CDR3 in DNA: TGTGCCAGCAGCGTACAATCCAATGAGCAGTTCTTC. It codes for CASSVQSNEQFF.

This clonotype was counted at least ten times. The chain has TRBV20-1 and TRBJ2-1; tentative D call: TRBD2 (6 bases). Trimming stripped 5 bases from V and 0 bases from J, with 20 bases between. This CDR3 comprises 17 residues. The germline V gene encodes CDR1 DFQATT and CDR2 SNEGSKA (reference sequence). The CDR3 region is CSAGHAWEASSYNEQFF. CDR3 coding DNA: TGCAGTGCTGGACACGCGTGGGAGGCGAGCTCCTACAATGAGCAGTTCTTC.

This clonotype was seen more than once but under ten times. The chain couples TRBV7-9 to TRBJ1-1; TRBD1 aligns across 7 bases. The CDR3 length is 16 residues. With 5 bases clipped from V and 5 bases from J, the junction kept 14 bases outside the gene matches. Germline values: CDR1 SEHNR, CDR2 FQNEAQ (reference sequence). The CDR3 nucleotides read TGTGCCAGCAGCCAGGAGGGGGCAGGATGGTGGACTGAAGCTTTCTTT. As protein: CASSQEGAGWWTEAFF.

This clonotype was counted at least ten times. This CDR3 is CASSQTSGQAYNEKLFF. The CDR3 region has the DNA TGTGCCAGCAGCCAAACCTCGGGACAGGCCTATAATGAAAAACTGTTTTTT. The chain uses TRBV5-6 and TRBJ1-4, with 8 bases matching TRBD1. Trimming cost V 4 bases and J 4 bases; bases outside gene matches: 12. The CDR3 consists of 17 residues. Germline V gives CDR1 SGHDT, CDR2 YYEEEE.

Only a few counts were recorded for this clonotype. The chain is built from TRBV7-9 and TRBJ2-7; 10 positions match TRBD1. CDR1 is SEHNR and CDR2 is FQNEAQ in the germline V gene (reference sequence). After removal of 6 bases from V and 6 bases from J, the junction contained 14 bases not matched to a gene. The CDR3 runs 16 residues. The CDR3 loop reads CASRARLRDRGSEQYF. The CDR3 DNA follows: TGTGCCAGCAGGGCGCGGCTCCGGGACAGGGGCTCCGAGCAGTACTTC.

Here the CDR3 reads CASMAPSGELFF. The CDR3 DNA reads as TGTGCCAGCATGGCGCCCTCCGGGGAGCTGTTTTTT. V usage is TRBV6-2 or TRBV6-3 and J usage is TRBJ2-2, with D unclear. Germline V lookup: CDR1 MNHEY, CDR2 SVGEGT. This CDR3 is built from 12 residues. Trimming removed 7 bases from V and 6 bases from J, with 9 bases in between.

The chain joins TRBV7-2 to TRBJ2-3; D perhaps matches TRBD2 (5 bases). This CDR3 contains 16 residues. From germline, CDR1 is SGHTA and CDR2 FQGNSA. Trimming took off 5 bases at V and 0 bases at J, with 15 bases between the two ends. CDR3: CASSVNVLASTDTQYF. The CDR3 DNA reads as TGTGCCAGCAGCGTCAATGTGCTAGCAAGCACAGATACGCAGTATTTT.

This clonotype has ten or more counts. The rearrangement uses TRBV7-9 and TRBJ1-2; no clear D gene. The CDR3 is made up of 13 amino acids. The germline CDR1 and CDR2 sequences are SEHNR and FQNEAQ (reference sequence). Trimming shortened V by 6 bases and J by 6 bases, and 14 bases separated the two germline ends. CDR3 sequence (DNA): TGTGCCAGCAGTTTCGGGGAGACGGATGGCTACACCTTC. Translation: CASSFGETDGYTF.

A few counts support this clonotype. The chain couples TRBV6-5 to TRBJ1-1; D not certain. V shed 4 bases and J shed 0 bases, with 3 bases lying between them. This CDR3 spans 12 amino acids. Germline V gives CDR1 MNHEY, CDR2 SVGAGI. CDR3 sequence reads: CASSWVNTEAFF. Written as DNA, the CDR3 is TGTGCCAGCAGTTGGGTGAACACTGAAGCTTTCTTT.

Only a few counts were recorded for this clonotype. The chain employs TRBV7-2 and TRBJ2-3; D tentatively reads TRBD1 or TRBD2 (5 bases each). V was pared by 0 bases and J by 4 bases, with 8 bases between. Germline CDR1 reads SGHTA; CDR2 reads FQGNSA. This CDR3 is built from 14 residues. CDR3 sequence reads: CASSLARGADTQYF. CDR3 DNA sequence: TGTGCCAGCAGCTTAGCCCGGGGCGCAGATACGCAGTATTTT.

This clonotype was seen many times. The V and J genes are TRBV27 and TRBJ2-6; TRBD1 might be the D (6 bases). The CDR3 totals 17 residues. Germline CDR1 reads MNHEY; CDR2 reads SMNVEV (reference sequence). V was clipped by 6 bases and J by 0 bases, with 15 bases between them. CDR3 DNA sequence: TGTGCCAGCAGCTCAGGGGTTACCCTCTCTGGGGCCAACGTCCTGACTTTC. Its protein is CASSSGVTLSGANVLTF.

This clonotype was seen a few times. The chain is built from TRBV27 and TRBJ2-7, with a weak D call TRBD2 (6 bases). Germline assignment: CDR1 MNHEY and CDR2 SMNVEV (reference sequence). V lost 8 bases and J lost 5, with 13 bases in between. The CDR3 length is 12 residues. CDR3: CASVGGSNEQYF. CDR3 coding DNA: TGTGCCAGCGTGGGGGGATCGAACGAGCAGTACTTC.

This clonotype was observed many times. The V call is TRBV6-1, the J call TRBJ1-1; 8 bases are a match to TRBD1. This CDR3 contains 14 residues. V was clipped by 6 bases and J by 0 bases; unmatched bases: 3. Per the germline V gene, CDR1 is MNHNS and CDR2 is SASEGT. CDR3 DNA: TGTGCCAGCAGCGGACAGGGAATGAACACTGAAGCTTTCTTT. Encoded protein: CASSGQGMNTEAFF.

There are a few counts of this clonotype. This chain connects TRBV9 to TRBJ2-5, with 8 bases lining up with TRBD2. V lost 3 bases, J lost 2 bases, and 6 bases stayed unmatched. Germline values: CDR1 SGDLS, CDR2 YYNGEE. This CDR3 comprises 15 residues. CDR3 nucleotides: TGTGCCAGCAGCGGAGCGGGGGCGATACAAGAGACCCAGTACTTC. It is translated as CASSGAGAIQETQYF.

DNA for the CDR3: TGTGCCAGCTCACTCAACTCCGGGGGACAGGGAGCCGGTTACACCGGGGAGCTGTTTTTT. Residues: CASSLNSGGQGAGYTGELFF. The chain has TRBV18 and TRBJ2-2; 9 bases fit TRBD1. CDR1 KGHSH and CDR2 LQKENI come from the germline V gene. The CDR3 spans 20 residues. V trimming: 4 bases; J trimming: 3 bases; junction bases outside the gene matches: 18.

This clonotype was seen at least ten times. The chain is built from TRBV5-1 and TRBJ1-6; D might be TRBD1 (5 bases). CDR3 length equals 14 residues. Germline V gene lookup returns CDR1 SGHRS and CDR2 YFSETQ. V lost 4 bases to trimming and J lost 7 bases, with 12 bases between them. CDR3 residues: CASSLGEGNSPLHF. CDR3 bases: TGCGCCAGCAGCCTGGGAGAGGGGAATTCACCCCTCCACTTT. Based on the CDR3 plus reference TRBV5-1 and TRBJ1-6, the full variable domain is KAGVTQTPRYLIKTRGQQVTLSCSPISGHRSVSWYQQTPGQGLQFLFEYFSETQRNKGNFPGRFSGRQFSNSRSEMNVSTLELGDSALYLCASSLGEGNSPLHFGNGTRLTVT.

This clonotype was counted only a few times. This chain links TRBV11-2 with TRBJ2-5, with D possibly being TRBD2 (5 bases). Germline-derived CDR1 and CDR2 are SGHAT and FQNNGV. CDR3 length: 14 residues. V was cut by 5 bases and J by 7 bases, with 17 bases left in between. CDR3 bases: TGTGCCAGCAGCGTAGGGCAATCACGGGGGACCCAGTACTTC. This translates into CASSVGQSRGTQYF.

The chain joins TRBV13 to TRBJ2-7, with TRBD2 matching over 13 bases. Looked up from germline, CDR1 is PRHDT and CDR2 is FYEKMQ (reference sequence). After removal of 5 bases from V and 4 bases from J, the junction contained 8 bases not matched to a gene. This CDR3 contains 16 residues. In DNA form, the CDR3 reads TGTGCCAGCAGCCCGCCGACTAGCGGGAGGAGTTACGAGCAGTACTTC. Its protein is CASSPPTSGRSYEQYF.

For the CDR3, the DNA is TGCGCCAGCAGCCCCGTCTTATCGACTAGCGGCTACAATGAGCAGTTCTTC. As protein: CASSPVLSTSGYNEQFF. The chain has TRBV4-3 and TRBJ2-1; 9 nucleotides align to TRBD2. The junction had 10 bases not matched to a gene; V was cut back by 4 bases and J by 3 bases. Germline CDR1 and CDR2: LGHNA and YSLEER. The CDR3 consists of 17 residues.

This clonotype was observed at least ten times. V and J are TRBV12-3 or TRBV12-4 and TRBJ2-7, with D unresolved. The CDR3 loop spans 13 amino acids. V lost 0 bases to trimming and J lost 6 bases, with 9 bases between them. The CDR3 here is CASSLALWGEQYF. CDR3 DNA sequence: TGTGCCAGCAGTTTAGCGCTCTGGGGCGAGCAGTACTTC.

This clonotype was detected a few times. The V and J genes are TRBV7-9 and TRBJ2-1, with D perhaps TRBD1 or TRBD2 (5 bases each). CDR1 and CDR2 from the germline V gene are SEHNR and FQNEAQ (reference sequence). The length of the CDR3 is 12 residues. V was trimmed by 5 bases and J by 7 bases, leaving 9 bases between them. DNA for the CDR3: TGTGCCAGCAGCAGGGGACGGAATGAGCAGTTCTTC. Its translation is CASSRGRNEQFF. Variable domain in full (rest from reference TRBV7-9 and TRBJ2-1): DTGVSQNPRHKITKRGQNVTFRCDPISEHNRLYWYRQTLGQGPEFLTYFQNEAQLEKSRLLSDRFSAERPKGSFSTLEIQRTEQGDSAMYLCASSRGRNEQFFGPGTRLTVL.

V is TRBV4-1 and J is TRBJ2-3; 8 bases are a match to TRBD2. Germline trimming cut 0 bases from V and 2 bases from J; bases unmatched to any gene: 7. CDR3 length: 17 residues. Germline loops: CDR1 MGHRA, CDR2 YSYEKL. Here the CDR3 reads CASSQEGNSGTTDTQYF. The CDR3 nucleotides are TGCGCCAGCAGCCAAGAAGGAAATAGCGGGACCACAGATACGCAGTATTTT.

At least ten counts were recorded for this clonotype. The chain is built from TRBV20-1 and TRBJ1-5; D remains unclear. V was clipped by 0 bases and J by 4 bases, with 7 bases between them. The CDR3 length is 13 residues. Germline values: CDR1 DFQATT, CDR2 SNEGSKA (reference sequence). The CDR3 DNA reads as TGCAGTGCTAGAGATACCTGGAATCAGCCCCAGCATTTT. Translation: CSARDTWNQPQHF.

This clonotype was counted many times. The chain recombines TRBV12-3 or TRBV12-4 with TRBJ1-2; no reliable D call. The CDR3 sequence is 13 residues long. Trimming took 3 bases from V and 8 from J, leaving 13 bases between them. The CDR3 DNA sequence: TGTGCCAGCAGTTTCGGGCAGATGATGGGCTACACCTTC. Its protein product is CASSFGQMMGYTF.

The rearrangement links TRBV13 to TRBJ2-2; no clear D gene. The CDR3 has 14 residues. V lost 2 bases and J 7 bases, leaving 11 bases between the germline ends. Germline lookup yields CDR1 PRHDT and CDR2 FYEKMQ (reference sequence). The CDR3 DNA sequence: TGTGCCAGCAGCTTATCCCCTTCAAGCGGGGAGCTGTTTTTT. Translated, it gives CASSLSPSSGELFF.